The clone carrying this T cell receptor (beta chain) has a handful of counts. Its antigen is unknown. Per germline, CDR1 SEHNR and CDR2 FQNEAQ (reference sequence). V dropped 11 bases and J dropped 1 base, with 14 bases sitting between them. This CDR3 has 13 residues. Semi-nested PCR with Nested Universal Primer A followed constant-region reverse priming of full-length variable regions. TCRdb processed the 5' RACE reads anew with MiXCR; each CDR3 protein has one entry. The sample consists of 52,000 or so distinct CDR3 sequences, more than 20% of them appearing once. The sorted Tregs were CD4+CD25+CD127-/low cells. The study, taken as a whole, reports: In terms of TCR gene usage, tumor memory CD4+ T cells clustered together with blood and lymph node memory CD4+ cells, as well as with lymph node naive CD4+ cells. Greatest tumor Treg TCR overlap was with tumor naive CD4+ cells. Whole repertoires were not studied in the larger cohort, only one V-J beta rearrangement.

The TCR originated in a female donor with breast cancer. J is TRBJ1-1 and V is TRBV7-9, with D possibly TRBD1 on 6 matching bases. Material: tumor-infiltrating Tregs sorted from the breast tumor. The CDR3 nucleotides read TGTGCCTCCACGCTACAGGGGAACACTGAAGCTTTCTTT. It specifies CASTLQGNTEAFF.